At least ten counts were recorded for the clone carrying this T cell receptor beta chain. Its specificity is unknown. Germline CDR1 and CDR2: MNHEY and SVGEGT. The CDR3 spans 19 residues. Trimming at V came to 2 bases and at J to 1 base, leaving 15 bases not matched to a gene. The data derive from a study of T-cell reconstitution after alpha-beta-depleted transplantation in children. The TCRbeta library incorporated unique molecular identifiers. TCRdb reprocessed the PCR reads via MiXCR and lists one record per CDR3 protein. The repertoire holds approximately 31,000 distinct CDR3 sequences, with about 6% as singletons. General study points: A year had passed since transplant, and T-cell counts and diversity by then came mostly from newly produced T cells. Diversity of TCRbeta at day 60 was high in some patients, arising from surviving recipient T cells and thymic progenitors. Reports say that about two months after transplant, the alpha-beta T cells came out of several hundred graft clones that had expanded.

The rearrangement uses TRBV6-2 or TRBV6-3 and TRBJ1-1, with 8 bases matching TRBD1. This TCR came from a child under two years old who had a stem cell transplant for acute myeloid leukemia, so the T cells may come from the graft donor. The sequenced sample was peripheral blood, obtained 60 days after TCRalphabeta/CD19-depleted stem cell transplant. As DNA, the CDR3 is TGTGCCAGCAGTTACAAGCTCGGACAGGGAGGAACGGGGAACACTGAAGCTTTCTTT. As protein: CASSYKLGQGGTGNTEAFF.